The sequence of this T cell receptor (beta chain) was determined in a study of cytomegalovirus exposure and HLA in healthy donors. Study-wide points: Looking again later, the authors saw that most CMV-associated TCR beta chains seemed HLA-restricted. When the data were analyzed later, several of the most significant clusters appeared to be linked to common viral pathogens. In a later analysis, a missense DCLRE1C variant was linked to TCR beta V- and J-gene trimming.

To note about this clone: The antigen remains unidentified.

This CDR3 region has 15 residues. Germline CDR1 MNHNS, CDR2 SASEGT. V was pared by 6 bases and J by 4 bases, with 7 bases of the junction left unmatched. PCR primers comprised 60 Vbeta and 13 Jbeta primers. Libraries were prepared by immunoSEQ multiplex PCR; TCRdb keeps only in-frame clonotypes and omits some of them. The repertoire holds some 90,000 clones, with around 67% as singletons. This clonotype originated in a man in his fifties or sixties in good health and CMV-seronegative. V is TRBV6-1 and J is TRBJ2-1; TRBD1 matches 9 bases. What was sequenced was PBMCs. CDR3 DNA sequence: TGTGCCAGCAGAACCTTGGGACAGGGATACAATGAGCAGTTCTTC. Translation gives CASRTLGQGYNEQFF.